This T cell receptor (beta chain) was recorded in a study of blood T cells in healthy people across ages. Donors each provided ten milliliters of peripheral blood. The use of a sample-barcoded 5' primer and a J-beta primer mix characterized a second PCR of roughly 7 to 11 cycles. MiXCR, run by TCRdb on the 5' RACE reads, gives a single entry per CDR3 protein. Of under 2,000,000 distinct CDR3 sequences listed, just under 50% are singletons. Whole-study results and caveats: Observed TCR beta diversity showed a strong correlation with the percentage of naive T cells as measured by flow cytometry. The study lacked donor CMV status, which possibly confounded expanded clonotype changes.

V was cut by 5 bases and J by 3 bases, with 13 bases left in between. The germline V gene has CDR1 MDHEN and CDR2 SYDVKM. This CDR3 region has 14 residues. This clonotype was found a few times. Its cognate antigen is unknown. The chain uses TRBV28 and TRBJ1-2; a possible D gene is TRBD1 (6 bases). This TCR was recovered from a middle-aged woman in good health. The specimen sequenced was blood. CDR3 nucleotide sequence: TGTGCCAGCAGTCCTGGGGGCGGATACTATGGCTACACCTTC. Translation: CASSPGGGYYGYTF.